The rows below give T cell receptor beta chains drawn from one sample of a study of CD4 T cells in relation to SARS-CoV-2 and coronaviruses. These receptors have no known antigen. Sequencing was performed with immunoSEQ multiplex PCR; in TCRdb, only in-frame clones are kept and a portion is missing. The data contain approximately 20,000 clones, around 80% of them singletons. Sequencing was carried out using CD4+ T cells from PBMCs, cultured in vitro. All receptors derive from a human donor in good health. The CDR3 runs from the conserved cysteine through the conserved F or W. Fields, in order: V gene, CDR3 protein.

TRBV6-5 | CASGQTGGEGYTF
TRBV10-2 | CASSESAPGEQFF
TRBV6-6 | CASSYGQRPLHF
TRBV3-1/TRBV3-2 | CASSENDEQYF
TRBV28 | CASGGGDTDTQYF
TRBV19 | CASSKSLATTGELFF
TRBV2 | CAWTVAGESTDTQYF
TRBV6-6 | CASSYRVRETQYF
TRBV3-1/TRBV3-2 | CASSHNVEKLFF
TRBV5-1 | CASSGGDITNTGELFF
TRBV3-1/TRBV3-2 | CASSVTGGYGYTF
TRBV27 | CASSWTGGADTQYF
TRBV5-1 | CASSLSSTNEKLFF
TRBV5-8 | CASSFAGGSYEQYF
TRBV10-1 | CASSRDALGTDTQYF
TRBV29-1 | CSARTDYNEKLFF
TRBV2 | CASTEDSSNQPQHF
TRBV2 | CASSEVVAGGTQYF
TRBV27 | CASSLSILSSYEQYF
TRBV4-1 | CASSPDRNTYNEQFF
TRBV19 | CASGREGSHGYTF
TRBV9 | CASSVDAGVHEQYF
TRBV11-2 | CASSRDTQETQYF
TRBV6-1 | CASRRDTSTGELFF
TRBV7-6 | CASSLGRGTHNEQFF
TRBV3-1/TRBV3-2 | CASSSSSGRYTDTQYF
TRBV2 | CASSSGTVSNQPQHF
TRBV10-1 | CASSESGRGRDEQFF
TRBV10-3 | CATQMKADEKLFF
TRBV11-3 | CASSLDGLNTEAFF
TRBV7-2 | CASSLVKEDTQYF
TRBV14 | CASSQSLTGGGYTF
TRBV5-1 | CASSPEGARVEKLFF
TRBV30 | CASTSGLAVLAEQYF
TRBV25-1 | CASKTTTGNYNSPLHF
TRBV3-1/TRBV3-2 | CASSQVPGGTEAFF
TRBV6-2/TRBV6-3 | CASSYSTAGTANTEAFF
TRBV6-4 | CASSDSVAGVDEQFF
TRBV3-1/TRBV3-2 | CASSHNRLFGQGAGYTF